One sample yielded the 25 T cell receptor beta chains listed below, sequenced in a study of beta chain features in type 1 diabetes. Findings and limits, study-wide: Shorter TCRB CDR3s, moderately but significantly so, were found in Type 1 diabetes patients in all four CD4+ subsets.

Antigen specificity for these receptors is unknown. The authors reverse transcribed all of the isolated RNA, so sequencing captured expressed TCRB transcripts. TCRdb's table, derived via immunoSEQ multiplex PCR, lists solely in-frame clones and lacks some. In the table there are a few hundred thousand clones, over 11% of which are singletons. Sequencing was performed on naive CD4+ T cells from blood. The source is a man aged 30 to 45 with type 1 diabetes.

There are a few counts of this clone. V usage is TRBV10-3 and J usage is TRBJ1-2; D is undetermined. Germline V lookup: CDR1 ENHRY, CDR2 SYGVKD. The V end lost 7 bases, the J end lost 0 bases, and 9 bases lay between the germline ends. There are 13 residues in the CDR3. DNA of the CDR3: TGTGCCATCAATAAGGACTCTAACTATGGCTACACCTTC. Its translation is CAINKDSNYGYTF.

For this clone: This sample includes further DNA sequences coding for the same CDR3. This chain connects TRBV7-8 to TRBJ2-2, with a tentative D call TRBD1 (5 bases). The ends were cut back, 4 bases at V and 5 bases at J, with 11 bases in the middle. CDR1 SGHVS and CDR2 FQNEAQ come from the germline V gene. This CDR3 region has 14 residues. The CDR3 DNA sequence: TGTGCCAGCAGCTCCGGACAACAGACCGGGGAGCTGTTTTTT. Translation gives CASSSGQQTGELFF.

There are a few counts of this clone. The V and J genes are TRBV25-1 and TRBJ2-1; unclear D gene. The CDR3 runs 15 residues. V lost 5 bases and J lost 6, with 17 bases in between. From germline, CDR1 is MGHDK and CDR2 SYGVNS. This chain's CDR3 is CASSTRDLAGNEQFF. The CDR3 coding sequence is TGTGCCAGCAGTACCCGCGACCTGGCAGGCAATGAGCAGTTCTTC. The full variable domain, in which reference TRBV25-1 and TRBJ2-1 provide the parts outside the CDR3, is EADIYQTPRYLVIGTGKKITLECSQTMGHDKMYWYQQDPGMELHLIHYSYGVNSTEKGDLSSESTVSRIRTEHFPLTLESARPSHTSQYLCASSTRDLAGNEQFFGPGTRLTVL.

In its sample, this clone was seen a few times. This rearrangement joins TRBV12-5 to TRBJ2-5; a weak D match, TRBD1 (5 bases). There are 11 residues in the CDR3. V was trimmed by 2 bases and J by 9 bases, leaving 7 bases between them. The V gene's germline CDR1 is LGHNT and CDR2 FRNRAP. CDR3 region: CASGLLGAQYF. As DNA, the CDR3 is TGTGCTAGTGGTTTGCTAGGGGCCCAGTACTTC.

The table lists this clone with a few counts. This chain joins TRBV5-1 and TRBJ2-3, with D possibly TRBD2 on 6 matching bases. Trimming took 0 bases from V and 2 from J, leaving 10 bases between them. The CDR3 totals 15 residues. The germline V gene has CDR1 SGHRS and CDR2 YFSETQ. The CDR3 nucleotides are TGCGCCAGCAGCTTGGCCGGGGAGGACACAGATACGCAGTATTTT. It specifies CASSLAGEDTDTQYF.

The chain uses TRBV5-1 and TRBJ1-2, with 8 bases aligning to TRBD1. The V segment lost 3 bases and the J segment 4 bases; nucleotides outside the gene matches: 5. The CDR3 extends over 14 amino acids. In germline, CDR1 is SGHRS, CDR2 YFSETQ. DNA for the CDR3: TGCGCCAGCAGCTCGGACAGGGCGGGCTATGGCTACACCTTC. Protein product: CASSSDRAGYGYTF.

This clone has only a few counts. This rearrangement joins TRBV7-2 to TRBJ2-5; 7 bases line up with TRBD2. Germline assignment: CDR1 SGHTA and CDR2 FQGNSA. The CDR3 consists of 15 residues. The J segment lost 5 bases and the V segment lost 1 base, leaving 7 bases of the junction unmatched. CDR3 residues: CASSLVREVGETQYF. The CDR3 DNA is TGTGCCAGCAGCTTAGTTCGGGAGGTGGGGGAGACCCAGTACTTC.

About this clone itself: This sample also contains other DNA sequences that code for the same CDR3. The chain is built from TRBV30 and TRBJ2-3, with D perhaps TRBD1 (5 bases). Germline V lookup: CDR1 GTSNPN, CDR2 SVGIG (reference sequence). The CDR3 has 12 amino acids. Deletions cut 3 bases from V and 6 bases from J, with 10 bases between. The DNA for the CDR3 is TGTGCCTGGAGCCAGGGTGGCGATACGCAGTATTTT. This gives the protein CAWSQGGDTQYF.

As for this clone: The sample contains more than one DNA sequence encoding this CDR3. V usage is TRBV19 and J usage is TRBJ2-7; D is unclear. The CDR3 extends over 13 amino acids. Germline assignment: CDR1 LNHDA and CDR2 SQIVND (reference sequence). The V end lost 4 bases, the J end lost 2 bases, and 9 bases lay between the germline ends. CDR3 sequence: CASSTSTAYEQYF. The CDR3 bases are TGTGCCAGTAGTACATCAACGGCCTACGAGCAGTACTTC.

The chain has TRBV12-5 and TRBJ2-3, with TRBD1 matching over 10 bases. The CDR3 contains 16 residues. CDR1 is LGHNT, CDR2 FRNRAP, per germline. With 5 bases clipped from V and 5 bases from J, the junction kept 10 bases outside the gene matches. CDR3 amino acids: CASGRGTGVPGDTQYF. CDR3 bases: TGTGCTAGTGGTCGGGGGACAGGGGTTCCTGGAGATACGCAGTATTTT.

As for this clone: Different DNA sequences within this sample yield the same CDR3. The V and J genes are TRBV6-5 and TRBJ1-5; 8 bases line up with TRBD1. The junction had 4 bases not matched to a gene; V was cut back by 6 bases and J by 6 bases. Germline CDR1 reads MNHEY; CDR2 reads SVGAGI. The CDR3 is 13 amino acids. CDR3 loop: CASSRGPGQPQHF. DNA for the CDR3: TGTGCCAGCAGCAGGGGGCCAGGTCAGCCCCAGCATTTT.

This clone was counted between two and nine times. V is TRBV29-1 and J is TRBJ2-7; D call uncertain. The CDR3 loop spans 11 amino acids. The ends were cut back, 6 bases at V and 2 bases at J, with 8 bases in the middle. Germline V gene data show CDR1 as SQVTM and CDR2 as ANQGSEA. This CDR3 is CSVREPYEQYF. The CDR3 nucleotides are TGCAGCGTGAGAGAGCCCTACGAGCAGTACTTC.

This clone was counted a few times. The J gene is TRBJ2-7, the V gene TRBV5-6, with TRBD1 matching 7 bases. Looked up from germline, CDR1 is SGHDT and CDR2 is YYEEEE. The CDR3 extends over 12 amino acids. The V and J ends lost 4 bases and 6 bases, in that order; junction bases with no gene match: 4. The CDR3 spells CASSRRTGEQYF. The CDR3 DNA follows: TGTGCCAGCAGCCGACGGACAGGCGAGCAGTACTTC.

J is TRBJ2-3 and V is TRBV6-4; 8 nucleotides agree with TRBD1. Germline loops: CDR1 MRHNA, CDR2 SNTAGT. V lost 2 bases and J lost 6; bases outside the gene matches: 10. The CDR3 spans 16 residues. CDR3 in DNA: TGTGCCAGCAGTGACCGACCTGGACAGGGTTCGGATACGCAGTATTTT. Protein sequence: CASSDRPGQGSDTQYF.

The chain couples TRBV23-1 to TRBJ2-5; possibly TRBD1 for D (5 bases). TRBV23-1 is an ORF for which the function is uncertain. The CDR3 extends over 14 amino acids. V gave up 2 bases and J gave up 3 bases, with 10 bases separating them. The CDR3 DNA is TGCGCCAGCAGTCAACCCGACAGTGAAGAGACCCAGTACTTC. Protein sequence: CASSQPDSEETQYF.

V is TRBV6-6 and J is TRBJ1-5; TRBD1 matches at 8 bases. The CDR3 contains 15 residues. The J segment lost 1 base and the V segment lost 1 base, leaving 0 bases of the junction unmatched. CDR1 is MNHNY and CDR2 is SVGAGI in the germline V gene (reference sequence). The CDR3 DNA reads as TGTGCCAGCAGTTACTGGACAGGGAGCAATCAGCCCCAGCATTTT. This gives the protein CASSYWTGSNQPQHF.

This clone has only a few counts. The CDR3 reads CAWDNYNEQFF. CDR3 bases: TGTGCCTGGGACAATTACAATGAGCAGTTCTTC. V gene TRBV30 combines with J gene TRBJ2-1; D uncertain. The CDR3 has 11 amino acids. Germline CDR1 GTSNPN, CDR2 SVGIG (reference sequence). V was cut by 5 bases and J by 4 bases, with 6 bases left in between.

J is TRBJ2-1 and V is TRBV4-2; 10 nucleotides align to TRBD2. J was trimmed by 5 bases and V by 1 base; bases with no gene match: 2. In germline, CDR1 is LGHNA, CDR2 YNFKEQ. This CDR3 comprises 15 residues. The CDR3 loop is CASSQGTSGDNEQFF. CDR3 coding DNA: TGTGCCAGCAGCCAAGGGACTAGCGGCGACAATGAGCAGTTCTTC.

The chain uses TRBV7-2 and TRBJ2-7; 8 nucleotides line up with TRBD2. The CDR3 covers 15 residues. Germline CDR1 is SGHTA and CDR2 is FQGNSA. V dropped 5 bases and J dropped 4; count of bases not matched to a gene: 10. The CDR3, as DNA: TGTGCCAGCAGCCCGGGGGGGGGTCCGTTGTACGAGCAGTACTTC. It is translated as CASSPGGGPLYEQYF.

V is TRBV30 and J is TRBJ1-1; possibly TRBD1 for D (6 bases). The length of the CDR3 is 15 residues. CDR1 is GTSNPN, CDR2 SVGIG, per germline (reference sequence). V lost 3 bases, J lost 5 bases, and 19 bases lay in between. This CDR3 is CAWRAGLGAKTEAFF. The CDR3 region has the DNA TGTGCCTGGAGAGCAGGGTTGGGGGCGAAGACTGAAGCTTTCTTT.

This chain connects TRBV5-1 to TRBJ2-3, with 10 bases matching TRBD1. The CDR3 has 15 residues. Germline loops: CDR1 SGHRS, CDR2 YFSETQ. With V trimmed by 4 bases and J by 5 bases, 7 bases remained unmatched. CDR3 in amino acids: CASSPGQGEIDTQYF. The CDR3, as DNA: TGCGCCAGCAGCCCCGGACAGGGGGAAATAGATACGCAGTATTTT.

In its sample, this clone was seen a few times. Additional DNA sequences in this sample encode the identical CDR3. J is TRBJ1-2 and V is TRBV7-2; D is unclear. Germline-derived CDR1 and CDR2 are SGHTA and FQGNSA. The V end lost 1 base, the J end lost 2 bases, and 8 bases lay between the germline ends. The CDR3 contains 14 residues. The CDR3 DNA sequence: TGTGCCAGCAGCTTAGGTGCAGGAAACTATGGCTACACCTTC. As protein: CASSLGAGNYGYTF.

This clone was counted only a few times. The chain employs TRBV5-1 and TRBJ2-5; 9 bases align to TRBD2. Trimming at V came to 1 base and at J to 4 bases, leaving 2 bases not matched to a gene. The CDR3 runs 14 residues. The germline V gene encodes CDR1 SGHRS and CDR2 YFSETQ. The CDR3 coding sequence is TGCGCCAGCAGCTTGTCTAGCGGGGTAGAGACCCAGTACTTC. The encoded protein is CASSLSSGVETQYF.

V gene TRBV9 combines with J gene TRBJ1-2; TRBD1 aligns across 8 bases. The CDR3 loop spans 16 amino acids. Germline CDR1 is SGDLS and CDR2 is YYNGEE. V trimming: 3 bases; J trimming: 5 bases; junction bases outside the gene matches: 12. In nucleotides, the CDR3 is TGTGCCAGCAGCGCTGGACAGGGCATAGTATGGTATGGCTACACCTTC. This codes for CASSAGQGIVWYGYTF. Based on the CDR3 plus reference TRBV9 and TRBJ1-2, the full variable domain is DSGVTQTPKHLITATGQRVTLRCSPRSGDLSVYWYQQSLDQGLQFLIQYYNGEERAKGNILERFSAQQFPDLHSELNLSSLELGDSALYFCASSAGQGIVWYGYTFGSGTRLTVV.

This clone was found a few times. The chain links TRBV11-2 to TRBJ2-3, with TRBD1 as a possible D gene (5 bases). This CDR3 spans 16 amino acids. Germline CDR1 SGHAT, CDR2 FQNNGV. V lost 1 base and J lost 2, with 13 bases in between. CDR3 nucleotides: TGTGCCAGCAGCTTAGGAAGGGCAGGGCCCACAGATACGCAGTATTTT. Translation gives CASSLGRAGPTDTQYF. Supplemented by reference TRBV11-2 and TRBJ2-3, the full variable domain reads EAGVAQSPRYKIIEKRQSVAFWCNPISGHATLYWYQQILGQGPKLLIQFQNNGVVDDSQLPKDRFSAERLKGVDSTLKIQPAKLEDSAVYLCASSLGRAGPTDTQYFGPGTRLTVL.